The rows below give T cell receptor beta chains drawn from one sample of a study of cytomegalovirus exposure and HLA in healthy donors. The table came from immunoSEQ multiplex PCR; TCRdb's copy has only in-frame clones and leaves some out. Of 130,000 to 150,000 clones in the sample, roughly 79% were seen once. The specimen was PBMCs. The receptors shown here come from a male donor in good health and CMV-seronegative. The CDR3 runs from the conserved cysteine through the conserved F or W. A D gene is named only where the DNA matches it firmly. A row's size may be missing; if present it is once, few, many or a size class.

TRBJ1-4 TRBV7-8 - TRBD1 CASSLEGQATNEKLFF TGTGCCAGCAGCTTGGAGGGACAGGCAACTAATGAAAAACTGTTTTTT
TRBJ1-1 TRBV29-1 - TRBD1 CSVEVRGLGYTEAFF TGCAGCGTTGAGGTCAGGGGGCTTGGGTACACTGAAGCTTTCTTT
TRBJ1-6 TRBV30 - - CAWSLFSGLLRNSPLHF TGTGCCTGGAGTCTTTTCTCAGGGCTTCTTCGAAATTCACCCCTCCACTTT
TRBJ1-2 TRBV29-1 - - CSHGPLTGLGYGYTF TGCAGCCACGGTCCCCTCACAGGGTTAGGCTATGGCTACACCTTC
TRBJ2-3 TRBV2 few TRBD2 CASKFLAGALDTQYF TGTGCCAGCAAGTTTTTAGCGGGAGCTCTAGATACGCAGTATTTT
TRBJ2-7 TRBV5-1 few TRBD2 CASSESGGVPYEQYF TGCGCCAGCAGTGAGTCCGGGGGGGTGCCCTACGAGCAGTACTTC
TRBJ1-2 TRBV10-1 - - CASSAHYTDEGIGGYGYTF TGCGCCAGCAGCGCTCACTATACCGACGAGGGTATAGGGGGCTATGGCTACACCTTC
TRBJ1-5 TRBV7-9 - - CASSRGTLSNQPQHF TGTGCCAGCAGCAGGGGGACACTTAGCAATCAGCCCCAGCATTTT
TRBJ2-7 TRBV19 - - CASSIPNTIGVPYEQYF TGTGCCAGTAGTATACCCAACACTATTGGCGTACCCTACGAGCAGTACTTC
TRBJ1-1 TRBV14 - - CASSQRRMNTEAFF TGTGCCAGCAGCCAGAGGAGAATGAACACTGAAGCTTTCTTT
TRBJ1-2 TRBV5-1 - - CASSLDRGYTF TGCGCCAGCAGCTTGGACCGGGGCTACACCTTC
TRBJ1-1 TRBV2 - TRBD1 CASSDRTGNTEAFF TGTGCCAGCAGCGACAGGACAGGGAACACTGAAGCTTTCTTT
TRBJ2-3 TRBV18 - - CASSLDPTESTDTQYF TGTGCCAGCTCACTTGATCCGACAGAAAGCACAGATACGCAGTATTTT
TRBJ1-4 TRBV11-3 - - CASSPAKRDDEKLFF TGTGCCAGCAGCCCAGCGAAAAGAGACGACGAAAAACTGTTTTTT
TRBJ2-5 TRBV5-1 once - CASSLRVFATTEETQYF TGCGCCAGCAGCTTACGGGTATTCGCGACCACCGAAGAGACCCAGTACTTC
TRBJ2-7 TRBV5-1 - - CASSWEQGSYEQYF TGCGCCAGCAGCTGGGAACAGGGAAGCTACGAGCAGTACTTC
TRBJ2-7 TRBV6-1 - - CASSELVRVGNKEYF TGTGCCAGCAGTGAACTCGTGAGGGTTGGTAATAAGGAGTACTTC
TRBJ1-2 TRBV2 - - CASITDGANYGYTF TGTGCCAGCATTACGGACGGGGCTAACTATGGCTACACCTTC
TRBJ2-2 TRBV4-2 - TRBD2 CASSRTSGGVNTGELFF TGTGCCAGCAGCCGAACTAGCGGGGGGGTCAATACCGGGGAGCTGTTTTTT
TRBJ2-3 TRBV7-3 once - CASSWRPGAGDTQYF TGTGCCAGCAGCTGGCGACCCGGCGCAGGAGATACGCAGTATTTT
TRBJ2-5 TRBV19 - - CASSRSAAGAEETQYF TGTGCCAGTAGTAGAAGTGCGGCAGGGGCGGAAGAGACCCAGTACTTC
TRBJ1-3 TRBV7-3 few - CASSQTGPGNTIYF TGTGCCAGCAGTCAGACAGGACCGGGAAACACCATATATTTT
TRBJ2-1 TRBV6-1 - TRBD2 CASSELADNEQFF TGTGCCAGCAGTGAACTAGCGGACAATGAGCAGTTCTTC
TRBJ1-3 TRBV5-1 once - CASRGRPSSGNTIYF TGCGCCAGCAGGGGCAGACCCAGCTCTGGAAACACCATATATTTT
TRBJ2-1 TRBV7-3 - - CASSNLGGFDNEQFF TGTGCCAGCAGTAACCTAGGGGGTTTCGACAATGAGCAGTTCTTC
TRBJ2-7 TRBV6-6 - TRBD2 CASSYAGGPNEQYF TGTGCCAGCAGTTACGCGGGAGGGCCGAACGAGCAGTACTTC